This T cell receptor beta chain was sequenced in a study of blood T cell repertoires in COVID-19. Study-level information: Samples of COVID-19 (acute and convalescent) were obtained from the United States, Italy and Spain.

The method was immunoSEQ multiplex PCR; TCRdb's version includes in-frame clones alone and lacks a portion of them. The data contain roughly 270,000 clones, 82% of them singletons. Shortly before study entry, within 2 weeks, exposed participants had met a COVID-19 case. The V gene end was trimmed by 0 bases and the J gene end by 8 bases; junction bases not matched to a gene: 9. CDR1 LGHDT and CDR2 YNNKEL come from the germline V gene (reference sequence). The CDR3 sequence is 16 residues long. The TCR originated in a man aged 40-49 years who had been exposed to COVID-19. V is TRBV3-1 (or the pseudogene TRBV3-2) and J is TRBJ2-1; 8 positions agree with TRBD1. Source material: PBMCs or T cells enriched from blood (not recorded which). The CDR3, as DNA: TGTGCCAGCAGCCAAGAAGGACAGGGAAGGGGCGATGAGCAGTTCTTC. As protein: CASSQEGQGRGDEQFF.